This TCR beta chain was sequenced for a study of CD8 T cells in ankylosing spondylitis. Germline V gene lookup returns CDR1 SEHNR and CDR2 FQNEAQ (reference sequence). The CDR3 is made up of 10 amino acids. Trimming left V 5 bases short and J 11 bases short, with 8 bases between. TCRdb re-derived calls from the 5' RACE reads in MiXCR, one entry per CDR3 protein. Seen here are roughly 190,000 distinct CDR3 sequences, around 13% observed once, and the top ten hold more than 15%. At least ten counts were recorded for this clonotype. This clonotype was obtained from a male donor with ankylosing spondylitis or in good health (not recorded which). The gene calls are TRBV7-9 and TRBJ2-3, with D hard to call. The sample consisted of blood, either unsorted or a sorted T cell fraction (not recorded which). The CDR3 reads CASSLFEQYF. Written as DNA, the CDR3 is TGTGCCAGCAGCCTCTTTGAGCAGTATTTT.